The rows below give T cell receptor beta chains drawn from one sample of a study of blood T cell repertoires in COVID-19. Some clones are missing from TCRdb's copy, which holds only in-frame ones; the method was immunoSEQ multiplex PCR. This sample yields around 200,000 clones, of which about 83% are seen a single time; approximately 6.2% belongs to the top ten. Sequencing was performed on peripheral blood. The source of these receptors is a man aged 55-75 years who had recovered from COVID-19. The CDR3 runs from the conserved cysteine through the conserved F or W. A D gene is named only where the DNA matches it firmly. Some rows mark clone size as missing; the rest say once, few, many or name a class of expanded clone.

cdr3_aa	cdr3_nt	d_call	v_call	j_call	clone_size
CASGQGATNEKLFF	TGTGCCAGTGGACAGGGGGCAACTAATGAAAAACTGTTTTTT	TRBD1	TRBV9	TRBJ1-4	NA
CASSQASAGAPQHF	TGTGCCAGCAGCCAGGCTTCCGCGGGGGCGCCCCAGCATTTT	NA	TRBV3-1/TRBV3-2	TRBJ1-5	NA
CASVHLGISIYEQYF	TGTGCCAGCGTCCACCTCGGGATTAGTATCTACGAGCAGTACTTC	NA	TRBV6-5	TRBJ2-7	NA
CAWRRQGIYEQYF	TGTGCCTGGAGACGACAGGGTATCTACGAGCAGTACTTC	TRBD1	TRBV30	TRBJ2-7	NA
CASSQGRTPLF	TGTGCCAGCAGCCAAGGAAGGACTCCCCTTTTT	NA	TRBV3-1/TRBV3-2	TRBJ2-3	NA
CASRGQGATDTQYF	TGTGCCAGCAGAGGACAGGGGGCGACAGATACGCAGTATTTT	TRBD1	TRBV5-8	TRBJ2-3	NA
CASSEMVGGTYGYTF	TGTGCCAGCAGTGAGATGGTAGGGGGAACCTATGGCTACACCTTC	NA	TRBV6-1	TRBJ1-2	NA
CASSQWDSKNTEAFF	TGTGCCAGCAGCCAATGGGACAGTAAAAACACTGAAGCTTTCTTT	TRBD1	TRBV7-9	TRBJ1-1	NA
CASSQQGNTIYF	TGTGCCAGCAGCCAACAGGGAAACACCATATATTTT	NA	TRBV9	TRBJ1-3	NA
CASSLTGVNSPLHF	TGTGCCAGCAGCCTGACAGGGGTCAATTCACCCCTCCACTTT	TRBD1	TRBV6-5	TRBJ1-6	NA
CASSVQNPNQPQHF	TGTGCCAGCAGTGTCCAGAACCCAAATCAGCCCCAGCATTTT	NA	TRBV6-2/TRBV6-3	TRBJ1-5	NA
CASSLTGTSGTREQYF	TGTGCCAGCAGTTTAACTGGGACTAGCGGGACCCGCGAGCAGTACTTC	TRBD2	TRBV27	TRBJ2-7	NA
CASSPPQRSYEQYF	TGTGCCAGCTCACCACCGCAGAGGAGCTACGAGCAGTACTTC	NA	TRBV18	TRBJ2-7	NA
CASSYRGQGGEKLFF	TGTGCCAGCAGTTACCGTGGACAGGGCGGCGAAAAACTGTTTTTT	TRBD1	TRBV6-5	TRBJ1-4	medium-sized
CASSLASTRHNEQFF	TGCGCCAGCAGCTTGGCCTCCACTCGTCACAATGAGCAGTTCTTC	NA	TRBV5-1	TRBJ2-1	NA
CASSWNREQGYTF	TGTGCCAGCAGTTGGAACAGGGAACAGGGGTACACCTTC	TRBD1	TRBV6-5	TRBJ1-2	NA
CASSLSSGAGGYTF	TGTGCCAGCAGCTTAAGTTCAGGGGCCGGTGGCTACACCTTC	NA	TRBV7-3	TRBJ1-2	NA
CATSNLLTEQYF	TGTGCCACCAGCAACTTGCTCACCGAGCAGTACTTC	NA	TRBV15	TRBJ2-7	NA
CASSHTGLGGEKLFF	TGTGCCAGCAGCCATACAGGGCTAGGCGGAGAAAAACTGTTTTTT	NA	TRBV3-1/TRBV3-2	TRBJ1-4	NA
CASSPRQEIYEQYF	TGTGCCAGCTCGCCGCGACAGGAGATCTACGAGCAGTACTTC	NA	TRBV18	TRBJ2-7	NA
CAITPRDENTIYF	TGTGCCATCACCCCCAGGGATGAAAACACCATATATTTT	NA	TRBV10-3	TRBJ1-3	once
CASSLADSTDTQYF	TGTGCCAGCAGCTTAGCGGACTCCACAGATACGCAGTATTTT	NA	TRBV7-8	TRBJ2-3	NA
CASSPSGQGKGAFF	TGTGCCAGCAGTCCCTCGGGACAGGGGAAGGGAGCTTTCTTT	TRBD1	TRBV6-5	TRBJ1-1	NA
CASSPYPVGTGTASGNTIYF	TGTGCCAGCTCACCATATCCGGTAGGGACAGGTACAGCCTCTGGAAACACCATATATTTT	TRBD1	TRBV18	TRBJ1-3	NA
CASSLANGQVDSEQFF	TGTGCCAGCAGCCTGGCTAATGGGCAGGTTGACAGTGAGCAGTTCTTC	NA	TRBV11-1	TRBJ2-1	NA
CASSGGLERESYNEQFF	TGTGCCAGCAGCGGAGGGCTGGAGCGGGAATCCTACAATGAGCAGTTCTTC	TRBD2	TRBV7-6	TRBJ2-1	NA
CASSLGTSGSITETQYF	TGTGCCAGCAGCTTAGGGACTAGCGGGAGTATCACAGAGACCCAGTACTTC	TRBD2	TRBV11-3	TRBJ2-5	once
CASSPNGQQETQYF	TGTGCCAGCTCACCAAACGGACAGCAAGAGACCCAGTACTTC	NA	TRBV18	TRBJ2-5	NA
CASSHDRGPAGELFF	TGTGCCAGCAGTCACGACAGGGGGCCGGCCGGGGAGCTGTTTTTT	TRBD1	TRBV27	TRBJ2-2	NA
CASSESSPGQGSSYEQYF	TGCGCCAGCAGTGAGTCGTCCCCGGGACAGGGGTCCTCCTACGAGCAGTACTTC	TRBD1	TRBV10-1	TRBJ2-7	once
CASLAGANSPLHF	TGTGCCAGCCTCGCAGGGGCAAATTCACCCCTCCACTTT	NA	TRBV6-5	TRBJ1-6	NA
CASSQVGTGDIQYF	TGCGCCAGCAGCCAAGTAGGTACGGGGGACATTCAGTACTTC	NA	TRBV4-1	TRBJ2-4	NA
CASSLARGLYNEQFF	TGCGCCAGCAGCTTGGCCAGGGGTCTCTACAATGAGCAGTTCTTC	NA	TRBV5-1	TRBJ2-1	NA
CASSQDLASGLYNEQFF	TGTGCCAGCAGCCAAGATCTAGCTAGCGGATTATACAATGAGCAGTTCTTC	TRBD2	TRBV3-1/TRBV3-2	TRBJ2-1	NA
CASSSAPGGSYEQYF	TGCGCCAGCAGCTCAGCGCCAGGGGGGTCCTACGAGCAGTACTTC	NA	TRBV4-3	TRBJ2-7	NA
CASWGADRWLTDTQYF	TGTGCCAGCTGGGGAGCGGATAGGTGGCTCACAGATACGCAGTATTTT	NA	TRBV27	TRBJ2-3	NA
CASSQDSLGGGVFF	TGTGCCAGCAGCCAAGATAGCCTAGGCGGAGGGGTGTTTTTT	NA	TRBV4-2	TRBJ1-4	NA
CAWSVNREDEKLFF	TGTGCCTGGAGTGTAAATAGGGAGGATGAAAAACTGTTTTTT	NA	TRBV30	TRBJ1-4	NA
CASSFRTGEEAFF	TGTGCCAGCAGCTTCCGGACAGGGGAAGAAGCTTTCTTT	TRBD1	TRBV7-2	TRBJ1-1	NA
CASSQDIQYGYTF	TGTGCCAGCAGCCAAGATATCCAGTATGGCTACACCTTC	NA	TRBV3-1/TRBV3-2	TRBJ1-2	NA
CASSFDRAGYGYTF	TGTGCCAGCAGCTTCGACAGGGCGGGCTATGGCTACACCTTC	TRBD1	TRBV5-8	TRBJ1-2	NA
CASSQDWAGRRVSYEQYF	TGTGCCAGCAGCCAAGACTGGGCTGGACGCAGGGTGTCCTACGAGCAGTACTTC	NA	TRBV14	TRBJ2-7	once
CASSLVDGAQGVGEKLFF	TGTGCCAGCAGCTTAGTCGATGGAGCACAGGGCGTCGGGGAAAAACTGTTTTTT	NA	TRBV11-2	TRBJ1-4	NA